Following are 30 T cell receptor beta chains from one sample sequenced in a study of OX40 agonist ivuxolimab in advanced cancers. Measured with immunoSEQ multiplex PCR; TCRdb has only the in-frame clones, and not every one. The data hold approximately 50,000 clones, with around 86% observed a single time. Sample: CD4+ or CD8+ T cells sorted from blood, taken in a trial of the OX40 agonist ivuxolimab. The source of these receptors is an adult with an advanced solid tumor such as melanoma, head and neck, liver or kidney cancer.

This chain joins TRBV5-1 and TRBJ2-5; D may be TRBD1 (6 bases). The CDR3 is 15 residues long. In germline, CDR1 is SGHRS, CDR2 YFSETQ. The germline V and J ends were trimmed by 1 base and 1 base, with 11 bases remaining between them. The CDR3 sequence: CASSLSAGAQETQYF. Here the CDR3 DNA reads TGCGCCAGCAGCTTGTCGGCAGGGGCCCAAGAGACCCAGTACTTC. Full variable domain (outside the CDR3, taken from reference TRBV5-1 and TRBJ2-5): KAGVTQTPRYLIKTRGQQVTLSCSPISGHRSVSWYQQTPGQGLQFLFEYFSETQRNKGNFPGRFSGRQFSNSRSEMNVSTLELGDSALYLCASSLSAGAQETQYFGPGTRLLVL.

This sequence joins TRBV28 and TRBJ2-4; 12 bases align to TRBD1. V lost 4 bases to trimming and J lost 8 bases; unmatched junction nucleotides: 9. CDR1 is MDHEN and CDR2 is SYDVKM in the germline V gene. The CDR3 has 16 amino acids. CDR3 region: CASSSRGTGGLDIQYF. DNA of the CDR3: TGTGCCAGCAGTTCCCGCGGGACAGGGGGCTTGGACATTCAGTACTTC.

The chain joins TRBV7-9 to TRBJ2-7; TRBD2 is a possible D gene (6 bases). The germline V and J ends were trimmed by 4 bases and 0 bases, with 13 bases remaining between them. CDR3 length: 15 residues. In germline, CDR1 is SEHNR, CDR2 FQNEAQ (reference sequence). CDR3 sequence (DNA): TGTGCCAGCAGCTCGACTAGTGCCAGCTCCTACGAGCAGTACTTC. Protein sequence: CASSSTSASSYEQYF.

This sequence joins TRBV9 and TRBJ2-3; no reliable D call. CDR1 is SGDLS, CDR2 YYNGEE, per germline. The CDR3 has 13 residues. Trimming cost V 0 bases and J 1 base, with 3 bases left between them. The CDR3: CASSVAGTDTQYF. As DNA, the CDR3 is TGTGCCAGCAGCGTAGCTGGCACAGATACGCAGTATTTT. Supplemented by reference TRBV9 and TRBJ2-3, the full variable domain reads DSGVTQTPKHLITATGQRVTLRCSPRSGDLSVYWYQQSLDQGLQFLIQYYNGEERAKGNILERFSAQQFPDLHSELNLSSLELGDSALYFCASSVAGTDTQYFGPGTRLTVL.

This clone is termed medium-sized. The gene calls are TRBV10-3 and TRBJ1-1; D gene uncertain. CDR1 is ENHRY, CDR2 SYGVKD, per germline. CDR3 length equals 15 residues. Trimming took 0 bases from V and 0 from J, leaving 8 bases between them. CDR3 bases: TGTGCCATCAGTGAGTCTGCAGACTTGAACACTGAAGCTTTCTTT. Residues: CAISESADLNTEAFF.

V gene TRBV30 combines with J gene TRBJ2-7; D might be TRBD2 (6 bases). CDR1 is GTSNPN, CDR2 SVGIG, per germline (reference sequence). The length of the CDR3 is 13 residues. Trimming removed 4 bases at V and 1 base at J, with 11 bases between. CDR3 sequence (DNA): TGTGCCTGGACGATTGGGGGGTCCTACGAGCAGTACTTC. Encoded protein: CAWTIGGSYEQYF.

The chain joins TRBV6-1 to TRBJ1-3; TRBD1 matches 8 bases. Germline V gene sequence: CDR1 MNHNS, CDR2 SASEGT. V shed 7 bases, J shed 11 bases, and the junction held 10 bases outside the gene matches. This CDR3 is built from 13 residues. In nucleotides, the CDR3 is TGTGCCAGCACTATGACAGGGGCGTTCGCCATATATTTT. It specifies CASTMTGAFAIYF.

This sequence joins TRBV7-2 and TRBJ2-7, with unresolved D. The CDR3 totals 14 residues. Germline V gene data show CDR1 as SGHTA and CDR2 as FQGNSA. V lost 5 bases, J lost 1 base, and 12 bases lay in between. DNA of the CDR3: TGTGCCAGCAGCACCGGCATTACTTCCTACGAGCAGTACTTC. Protein: CASSTGITSYEQYF.

The chain employs TRBV5-1 and TRBJ2-7; the D gene is possibly TRBD2 (5 bases). Germline lookup yields CDR1 SGHRS and CDR2 YFSETQ. The CDR3 consists of 15 residues. The ends were cut back, 3 bases at V and 0 bases at J, with 13 bases in the middle. CDR3 amino acids: CASSYEGSGSYEQYF. The CDR3, as DNA: TGCGCCAGCAGCTACGAGGGCTCAGGCTCCTACGAGCAGTACTTC.

The genes are TRBV15 and TRBJ2-5, with 7 bases matching TRBD1. This CDR3 has 15 amino acids. Germline V gene lookup returns CDR1 LNHNV and CDR2 YYDKDF (reference sequence). V shed 0 bases, J shed 5 bases, and the junction held 6 bases outside the gene matches. The chain's CDR3 is CATSRDFAGGETQYF. In DNA form, the CDR3 reads TGTGCCACCAGCAGAGATTTCGCAGGGGGTGAGACCCAGTACTTC.

The chain carries TRBV7-6 and TRBJ2-7; D may be TRBD2 (5 bases). Germline assignment: CDR1 SGHVS and CDR2 FNYEAQ. The CDR3 contains 12 residues. V was trimmed by 1 base and J by 6 bases, leaving 7 bases between them. CDR3 sequence (DNA): TGTGCCAGCAGCTTAGTGGGGAGCGAGCAGTACTTC. The encoded protein is CASSLVGSEQYF. The whole variable domain, remainder taken from reference TRBV7-6 and TRBJ2-7, is GAGVSQSPRYKVTKRGQDVALRCDPISGHVSLYWYRQALGQGPEFLTYFNYEAQQDKSGLPNDRFSAERPEGSISTLTIQRTEQRDSAMYRCASSLVGSEQYFGPGTRLTVT.

The J gene is TRBJ1-1, the V gene TRBV27; a possible D gene is TRBD1 (5 bases). The CDR3 is 16 residues long. V lost 5 bases, J lost 4 bases, and 20 bases lay in between. Germline CDR1 is MNHEY and CDR2 is SMNVEV (reference sequence). The CDR3 nucleotides are TGTGCCAGCAGTGCGACCTCGAGGGGTGCCGGCACTGAAGCTTTCTTT. As protein: CASSATSRGAGTEAFF.

The chain recombines TRBV29-1 with TRBJ2-7; 11 positions match TRBD2. V was pared by 5 bases and J by 0 bases, with 3 bases of the junction left unmatched. CDR1 and CDR2 (germline): SQVTM, ANQGSEA. This CDR3 is 14 amino acids long. DNA for the CDR3: TGCAGCGTTCGGACTAGCGGGCCCTCCTACGAGCAGTACTTC. Translation gives CSVRTSGPSYEQYF.

This chain joins TRBV2 and TRBJ2-3; TRBD2 agrees at 8 bases. This CDR3 has 15 amino acids. The V gene's germline CDR1 is SNHLY and CDR2 FYNNEI. With V trimmed by 7 bases and J by 3 bases, 9 bases remained unmatched. CDR3 bases: TGTGCCAGCATCGGGACTAGGGGTGGGACAGATACGCAGTATTTT. This sequence encodes CASIGTRGGTDTQYF.

The table lists this clone with a count of one. V gene TRBV4-1 combines with J gene TRBJ1-5, with D possibly TRBD1 on 6 matching bases. This CDR3 is built from 14 residues. Germline lookup yields CDR1 MGHRA and CDR2 YSYEKL. Trimming shortened V by 1 base and J by 7 bases, and 11 bases separated the two germline ends. CDR3 sequence (DNA): TGCGCCAGCAGCCAAGTACACAGGGACCAGCCCCAGCATTTT. Its translation is CASSQVHRDQPQHF.

V is TRBV2 and J is TRBJ1-1, with D unresolved. Trimming cost V 2 bases and J 10 bases, with 17 bases left between them. The CDR3 has 14 amino acids. CDR1 and CDR2 from the germline V gene are SNHLY and FYNNEI. This CDR3 reads CASSERHPQDVAFF. In DNA form, the CDR3 reads TGTGCCAGCAGTGAAAGACACCCCCAAGATGTAGCTTTCTTT.

J is TRBJ2-7 and V is TRBV28, with 9 bases fitting TRBD1. V was clipped by 5 bases and J by 7 bases; unmatched bases: 15. CDR3 size: 16 residues. Germline CDR1 and CDR2: MDHEN and SYDVKM. The CDR3, as DNA: TGTGCCAGCAGTCCGGAACAGGGGGCCCCCCGTAGGGAGCAGTACTTC. Translating gives CASSPEQGAPRREQYF.

This clone was found a few times. The chain combines TRBV28 with TRBJ1-3; D possibly corresponds to TRBD1 (6 bases). Deletions cut 8 bases from V and 2 bases from J, with 13 bases between. CDR3 length equals 14 residues. Per germline, CDR1 MDHEN and CDR2 SYDVKM. CDR3 coding DNA: TGTGCCAGCTTCATGGGGGGCACTGGAAACACCATATATTTT. Translating it yields CASFMGGTGNTIYF.

The chain recombines TRBV10-3 with TRBJ2-7; 11 nucleotides agree with TRBD2. There are 16 residues in the CDR3. Per the germline V gene, CDR1 is ENHRY and CDR2 is SYGVKD. V dropped 2 bases and J dropped 4; count of bases not matched to a gene: 7. The CDR3 bases are TGTGCCATCAGTGAGGCGGGGACTAGCGGCCGTTACGAGCAGTACTTC. This translates into CAISEAGTSGRYEQYF.

V is TRBV10-1 and J is TRBJ2-3, with 10 bases matching TRBD2. J was trimmed by 5 bases and V by 6 bases; bases with no gene match: 8. Germline V CDR1 and CDR2: WNHNN, SYGVQD (reference sequence). The CDR3 length is 15 residues. The CDR3 sequence: CASSALAGVGDTQYF. For the CDR3, the DNA is TGCGCCAGCAGCGCTCTAGCGGGAGTGGGAGATACGCAGTATTTT.

This chain connects TRBV9 to TRBJ2-3; D is undetermined. Germline V gene lookup returns CDR1 SGDLS and CDR2 YYNGEE. The CDR3 extends over 14 amino acids. V dropped 0 bases and J dropped 0 bases, with 5 bases sitting between them. This chain's CDR3 is CASSVDTSTDTQYF. The CDR3 coding sequence is TGTGCCAGCAGCGTAGATACTAGCACAGATACGCAGTATTTT.

The chain joins TRBV6-6 to TRBJ1-4; TRBD1 matches at 7 bases. The CDR3 contains 14 residues. The germline V gene has CDR1 MNHNY and CDR2 SVGAGI (reference sequence). The trim removed 6 bases at V and 7 bases at J, leaving 8 bases unmatched. CDR3 amino acids: CASSRDRVGEKLFF. CDR3 DNA: TGTGCCAGCAGCCGCGACAGGGTTGGTGAAAAACTGTTTTTT.

The chain couples TRBV11-2 to TRBJ1-2; no clear D. The CDR3 consists of 14 residues. CDR1 is SGHAT, CDR2 FQNNGV, per germline. The V end lost 5 bases, the J end lost 8 bases, and 18 bases lay between the germline ends. The CDR3 nucleotides are TGTGCCAGCAGCCGATCACCGGCCACGACCGGCTACACCTTC. Translated: CASSRSPATTGYTF.

This chain links TRBV6-6 with TRBJ1-1, with D unresolved. V lost 0 bases to trimming and J lost 1 base, with 9 bases between them. Germline V CDR1 and CDR2: MNHNY, SVGAGI (reference sequence). The CDR3 sequence is 15 residues long. The DNA for the CDR3 is TGTGCCAGCAGTTACTCCTATATGACGAACACTGAAGCTTTCTTT. Amino acids: CASSYSYMTNTEAFF.

The chain is built from TRBV19 and TRBJ2-1; tentatively, D is TRBD2 (6 bases). This CDR3 is built from 18 residues. Germline CDR1 and CDR2: LNHDA and SQIVND (reference sequence). Trimming took off 6 bases at V and 1 base at J, with 22 bases between the two ends. DNA for the CDR3: TGTGCCAGTAGACTCCTCGGCTGGGCCGGGAGTTCCTACAATGAGCAGTTCTTC. Translating it yields CASRLLGWAGSSYNEQFF. Variable domain in full (rest from reference TRBV19 and TRBJ2-1): DGGITQSPKYLFRKEGQNVTLSCEQNLNHDAMYWYRQDPGQGLRLIYYSQIVNDFQKGDIAEGYSVSREKKESFPLTVTSAQKNPTAFYLCASRLLGWAGSSYNEQFFGPGTRLTVL.

The rearrangement links TRBV5-1 to TRBJ2-5, with 7 bases lining up with TRBD2. CDR1 SGHRS and CDR2 YFSETQ come from the germline V gene. CDR3 length equals 15 residues. The V and J ends lost 0 bases and 5 bases, in that order; junction bases with no gene match: 7. The CDR3 protein is CASSLAPAGVETQYF. CDR3 DNA: TGCGCCAGCAGCTTGGCCCCGGCGGGAGTTGAGACCCAGTACTTC.

The chain employs TRBV5-1 and TRBJ2-7; TRBD2 matches at 8 bases. CDR1 is SGHRS and CDR2 is YFSETQ in the germline V gene. Losses at the gene ends were 4 bases for V and 5 bases for J; bases not matched to a gene: 14. This CDR3 contains 16 residues. The CDR3 is CASSLGAGSGVHEQYF. CDR3 in DNA: TGCGCCAGCAGCCTGGGGGCTGGTAGCGGGGTCCACGAGCAGTACTTC. Full variable domain (remainder filled in from reference TRBV5-1 and TRBJ2-7): KAGVTQTPRYLIKTRGQQVTLSCSPISGHRSVSWYQQTPGQGLQFLFEYFSETQRNKGNFPGRFSGRQFSNSRSEMNVSTLELGDSALYLCASSLGAGSGVHEQYFGPGTRLTVT.

The V gene is TRBV30, the J gene TRBJ1-6; D might be TRBD1 (5 bases). This CDR3 contains 16 residues. The V and J ends lost 0 bases and 2 bases respectively, with 11 bases between them. Germline CDR1 is GTSNPN and CDR2 is SVGIG (reference sequence). The CDR3 region has the DNA TGTGCCTGGAGTGTCCTGGGGGGTACCTATAATTCACCCCTCCACTTT. As protein: CAWSVLGGTYNSPLHF.

Points on this clone: At one end, the junction sequence differs from germline, possibly due to a read error. The chain is built from TRBV7-7 and TRBJ2-7; TRBD2 aligns across 12 bases. The CDR3 length is 15 residues. The germline V gene has CDR1 SSHAT and CDR2 FNYEAQ (reference sequence). Here the CDR3 DNA reads TGTGCTAGCAGCCCAGGACTAGCGGGATCCTACGAGCAGTACTTC. Translated: CASSPGLAGSYEQYF.

The CDR3 here is CASEGWYGYTF. CDR3 in DNA: TGTGCCAGTGAAGGTTGGTATGGCTACACCTTC. The V and J genes are TRBV19 and TRBJ1-2, with D hard to call. CDR3 size: 11 residues. V was shortened by 8 bases and J by 5 bases, with 9 bases between the two germline ends. Germline V gene data show CDR1 as LNHDA and CDR2 as SQIVND (reference sequence).